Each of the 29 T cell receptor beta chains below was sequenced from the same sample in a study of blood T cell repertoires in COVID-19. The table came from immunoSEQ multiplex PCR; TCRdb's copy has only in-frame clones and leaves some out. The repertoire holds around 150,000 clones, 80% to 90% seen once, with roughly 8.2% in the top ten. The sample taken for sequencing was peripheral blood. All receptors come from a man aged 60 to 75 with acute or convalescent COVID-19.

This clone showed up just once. This chain's CDR3 is CASSLGGTGDTDTQYF. The CDR3 DNA is TGTGCCAGCAGCTTAGGGGGGACAGGGGACACAGATACGCAGTATTTT. V is TRBV7-8 and J is TRBJ2-3; TRBD1 agrees at 10 bases. V was clipped by 1 base and J by 2 bases; unmatched bases: 3. Looked up from germline, CDR1 is SGHVS and CDR2 is FQNEAQ. The CDR3 covers 16 residues. The full variable domain, completed using reference TRBV7-8 and TRBJ2-3, is GAGVSQSPRYKVAKRGQDVALRCDPISGHVSLFWYQQALGQGPEFLTYFQNEAQLDKSGLPSDRFFAERPEGSVSTLKIQRTQQEDSAVYLCASSLGGTGDTDTQYFGPGTRLTVL.

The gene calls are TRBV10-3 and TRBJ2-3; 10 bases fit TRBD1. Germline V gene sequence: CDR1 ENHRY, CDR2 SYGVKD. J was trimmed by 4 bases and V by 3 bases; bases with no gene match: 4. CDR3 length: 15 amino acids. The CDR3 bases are TGTGCCATCAGTGATGCGGGGACAGGGGCAGATACGCAGTATTTT. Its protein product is CAISDAGTGADTQYF.

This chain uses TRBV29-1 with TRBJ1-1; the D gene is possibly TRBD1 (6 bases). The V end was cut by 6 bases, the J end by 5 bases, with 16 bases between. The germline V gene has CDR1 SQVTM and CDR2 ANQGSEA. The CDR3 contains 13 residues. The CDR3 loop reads CSVNTGFRTEAFF. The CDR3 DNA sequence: TGCAGCGTCAATACAGGGTTTCGGACTGAAGCTTTCTTT.

The CDR3 region has the DNA TGTGCCAGCAGCGTAGGGGGGACAGGGACGTACAGGGAGCAGTACTTC. The encoded protein is CASSVGGTGTYREQYF. This chain joins TRBV9 and TRBJ2-7; TRBD1 agrees at 9 bases. Per the germline V gene, CDR1 is SGDLS and CDR2 is YYNGEE. Losses at the gene ends were 0 bases for V and 7 bases for J; bases not matched to a gene: 11. The CDR3 is 16 residues long.

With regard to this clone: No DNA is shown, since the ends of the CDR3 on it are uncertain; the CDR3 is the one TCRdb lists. The CDR3 loop reads CASSVGSGSAVPYF. The V and J genes are TRBV9 and TRBJ2-5; the table's D call, TRBD2, was not checked against the DNA. The CDR3 is made up of 14 amino acids, end residues included. Germline values: CDR1 SGDLS, CDR2 YYNGEE.

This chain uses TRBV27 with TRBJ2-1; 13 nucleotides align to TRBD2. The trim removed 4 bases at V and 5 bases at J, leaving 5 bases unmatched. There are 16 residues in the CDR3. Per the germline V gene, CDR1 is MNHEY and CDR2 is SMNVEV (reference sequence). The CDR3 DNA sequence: TGTGCCAGCAGTTCCCCGACTAGCGGGAGGCACAATGAGCAGTTCTTC. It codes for CASSSPTSGRHNEQFF.

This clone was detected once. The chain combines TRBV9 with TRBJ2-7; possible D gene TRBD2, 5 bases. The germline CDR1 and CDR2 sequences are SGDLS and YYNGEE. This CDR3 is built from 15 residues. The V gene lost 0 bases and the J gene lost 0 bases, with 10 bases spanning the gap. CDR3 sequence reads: CASSVGLASSYEQYF. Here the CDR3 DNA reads TGTGCCAGCAGCGTAGGGTTAGCGAGCTCCTACGAGCAGTACTTC.

The CDR3 is CASSYLSPPRLKDNEQFF. The CDR3 DNA is TGTGCCAGCAGCTACCTCTCTCCCCCGAGACTAAAGGACAATGAGCAGTTCTTC. This chain uses TRBV7-3 with TRBJ2-1; a possible D gene is TRBD2 (5 bases). This CDR3 comprises 18 residues. The V and J ends lost 4 bases and 5 bases respectively, with 24 bases between them. Germline V gene data show CDR1 as SGHTA and CDR2 as FQGTGA. Based on the CDR3 plus reference TRBV7-3 and TRBJ2-1, the full variable domain is GAGVSQTPSNKVTEKGKYVELRCDPISGHTALYWYRQSLGQGPEFLIYFQGTGAADDSGLPNDRFFAVRPEGSVSTLKIQRTERGDSAVYLCASSYLSPPRLKDNEQFFGPGTRLTVL.

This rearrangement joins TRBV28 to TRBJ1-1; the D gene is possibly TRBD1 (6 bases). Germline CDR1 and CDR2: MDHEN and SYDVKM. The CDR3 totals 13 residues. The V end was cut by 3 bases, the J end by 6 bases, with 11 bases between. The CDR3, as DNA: TGTGCCAGCAGTTTTGGGGGGGGCCCTGAAGCTTTCTTT. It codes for CASSFGGGPEAFF.

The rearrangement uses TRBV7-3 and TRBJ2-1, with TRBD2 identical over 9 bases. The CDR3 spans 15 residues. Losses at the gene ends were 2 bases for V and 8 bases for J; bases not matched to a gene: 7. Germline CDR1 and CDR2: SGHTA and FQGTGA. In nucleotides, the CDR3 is TGTGCCAGCAGCTTATATCGGGCGGGAGGGGATGAGCAGTTCTTC. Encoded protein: CASSLYRAGGDEQFF.

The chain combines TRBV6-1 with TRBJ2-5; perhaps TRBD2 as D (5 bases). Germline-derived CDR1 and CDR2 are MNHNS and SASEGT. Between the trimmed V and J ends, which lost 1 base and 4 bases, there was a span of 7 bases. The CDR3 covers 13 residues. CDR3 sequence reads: CASSEEGRETQYF. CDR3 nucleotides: TGTGCCAGCAGTGAAGAAGGGAGAGAGACCCAGTACTTC.

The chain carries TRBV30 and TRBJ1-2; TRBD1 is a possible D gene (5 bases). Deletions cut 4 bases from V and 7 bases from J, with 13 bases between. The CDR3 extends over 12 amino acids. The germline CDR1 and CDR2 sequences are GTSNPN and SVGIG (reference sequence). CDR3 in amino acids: CAWTSGTFGYTF. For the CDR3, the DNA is TGTGCCTGGACGTCCGGGACTTTTGGCTACACCTTC. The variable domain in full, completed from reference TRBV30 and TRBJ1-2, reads SQTIHQWPATLVQPVGSPLSLECTVEGTSNPNLYWYRQAAGRGLQLLFYSVGIGQISSEVPQNLSASRPQDRQFILSSKKLLLSDSGFYLCAWTSGTFGYTFGSGTRLTVV.

The CDR3 here is CASSQDWVRATNEKLFF. In DNA, the CDR3 is TGTGCCAGCAGCCAAGATTGGGTCAGGGCAACTAATGAAAAACTGTTTTTT. The chain uses TRBV3-1 (or the pseudogene TRBV3-2) and TRBJ1-4; tentatively, D is TRBD1 (5 bases). V was clipped by 0 bases and J by 0 bases, with 11 bases between them. This CDR3 comprises 17 residues. In germline, CDR1 is LGHDT, CDR2 YNNKEL (reference sequence).

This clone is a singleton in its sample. CDR3 nucleotide sequence: TGCGCCAGCAGCTTGCTCGATGGGTCCCAGGACTCTGGAAACACCATATATTTT. It specifies CASSLLDGSQDSGNTIYF. The V gene is TRBV5-1, the J gene TRBJ1-3, with D hard to call. The CDR3 runs to 18 residues. Trimming pared 1 base from V and 0 bases from J, leaving 17 bases between. Looked up from germline, CDR1 is SGHRS and CDR2 is YFSETQ.

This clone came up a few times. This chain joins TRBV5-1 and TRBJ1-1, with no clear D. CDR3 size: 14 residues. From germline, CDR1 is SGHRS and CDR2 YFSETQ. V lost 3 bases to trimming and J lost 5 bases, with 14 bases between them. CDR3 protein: CASSSGAGRTEAFF. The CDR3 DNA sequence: TGCGCCAGCAGCTCCGGCGCGGGCCGAACTGAAGCTTTCTTT.

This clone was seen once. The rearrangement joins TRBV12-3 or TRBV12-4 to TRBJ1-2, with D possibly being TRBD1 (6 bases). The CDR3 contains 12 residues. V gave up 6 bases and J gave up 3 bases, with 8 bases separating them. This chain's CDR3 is CASRTGYYGYTF. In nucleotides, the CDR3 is TGTGCCAGCAGGACAGGCTACTATGGCTACACCTTC.

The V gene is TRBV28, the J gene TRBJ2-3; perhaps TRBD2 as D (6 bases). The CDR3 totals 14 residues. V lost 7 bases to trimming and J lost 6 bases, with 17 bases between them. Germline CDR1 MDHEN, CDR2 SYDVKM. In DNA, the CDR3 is TGTGCCAGCACCCTTGGAGGGTTTCTGGATACGCAGTATTTT. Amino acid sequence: CASTLGGFLDTQYF. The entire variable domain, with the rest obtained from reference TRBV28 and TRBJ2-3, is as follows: DVKVTQSSRYLVKRTGEKVFLECVQDMDHENMFWYRQDPGLGLRLIYFSYDVKMKEKGDIPEGYSVSREKKERFSLILESASTNQTSMYLCASTLGGFLDTQYFGPGTRLTVL.

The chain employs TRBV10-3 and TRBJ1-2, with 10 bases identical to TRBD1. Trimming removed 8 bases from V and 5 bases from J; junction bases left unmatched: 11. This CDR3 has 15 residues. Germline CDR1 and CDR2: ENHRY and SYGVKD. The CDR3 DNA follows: TGTGCCATCCGAGCCGACCGACAGGGGGCTTATGGCTACACCTTC. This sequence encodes CAIRADRQGAYGYTF.

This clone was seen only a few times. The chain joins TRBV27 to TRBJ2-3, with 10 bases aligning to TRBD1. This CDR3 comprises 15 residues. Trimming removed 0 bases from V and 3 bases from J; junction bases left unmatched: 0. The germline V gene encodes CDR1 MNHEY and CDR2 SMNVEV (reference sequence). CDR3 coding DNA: TGTGCCAGCAGTTTATCGGGACAGGGGACAGATACGCAGTATTTT. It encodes CASSLSGQGTDTQYF.

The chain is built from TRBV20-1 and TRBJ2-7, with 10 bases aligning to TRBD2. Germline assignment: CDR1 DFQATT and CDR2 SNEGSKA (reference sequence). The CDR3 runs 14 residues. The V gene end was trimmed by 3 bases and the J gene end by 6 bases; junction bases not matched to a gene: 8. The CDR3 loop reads CSASGGRLAGEQYF. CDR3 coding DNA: TGCAGTGCTAGTGGCGGAAGACTAGCGGGCGAGCAGTACTTC.

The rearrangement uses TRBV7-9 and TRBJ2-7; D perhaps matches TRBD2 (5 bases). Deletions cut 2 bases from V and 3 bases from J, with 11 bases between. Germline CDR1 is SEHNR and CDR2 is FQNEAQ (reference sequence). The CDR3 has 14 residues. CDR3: CASSLRGIVYEQYF. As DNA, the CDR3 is TGTGCCAGCAGCTTACGAGGGATTGTCTACGAGCAGTACTTC.

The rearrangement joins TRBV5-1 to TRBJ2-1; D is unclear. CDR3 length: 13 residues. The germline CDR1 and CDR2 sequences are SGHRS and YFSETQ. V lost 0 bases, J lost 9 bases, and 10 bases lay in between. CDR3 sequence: CASSLEPRGEQFF. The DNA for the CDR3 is TGCGCCAGCAGCTTGGAACCTCGCGGTGAGCAGTTCTTC. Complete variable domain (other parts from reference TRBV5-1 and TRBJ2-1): KAGVTQTPRYLIKTRGQQVTLSCSPISGHRSVSWYQQTPGQGLQFLFEYFSETQRNKGNFPGRFSGRQFSNSRSEMNVSTLELGDSALYLCASSLEPRGEQFFGPGTRLTVL.

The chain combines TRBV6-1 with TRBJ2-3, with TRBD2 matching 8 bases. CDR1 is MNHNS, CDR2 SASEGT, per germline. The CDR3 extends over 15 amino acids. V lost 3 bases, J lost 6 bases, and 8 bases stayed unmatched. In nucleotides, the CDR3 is TGTGCCAGCAGTGAGATTAGCGGGACGGGTGATACGCAGTATTTT. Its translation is CASSEISGTGDTQYF.

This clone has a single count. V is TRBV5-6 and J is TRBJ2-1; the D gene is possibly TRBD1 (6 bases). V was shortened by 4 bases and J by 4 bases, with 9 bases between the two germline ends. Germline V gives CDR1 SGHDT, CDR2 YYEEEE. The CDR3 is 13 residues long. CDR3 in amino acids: CASSPGQYNEQFF. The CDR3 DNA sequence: TGTGCCAGCAGCCCGGGACAATACAATGAGCAGTTCTTC.

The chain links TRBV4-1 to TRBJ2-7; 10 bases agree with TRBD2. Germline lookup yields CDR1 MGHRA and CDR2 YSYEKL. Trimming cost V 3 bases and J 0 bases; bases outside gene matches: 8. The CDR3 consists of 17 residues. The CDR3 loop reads CASSQWISGRSSYEQYF. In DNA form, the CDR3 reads TGCGCCAGCAGCCAGTGGATTAGCGGGAGGAGCTCCTACGAGCAGTACTTC.

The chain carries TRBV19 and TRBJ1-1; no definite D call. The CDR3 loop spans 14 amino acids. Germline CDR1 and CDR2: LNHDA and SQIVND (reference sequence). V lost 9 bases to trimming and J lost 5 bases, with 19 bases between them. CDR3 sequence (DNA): TGTGCCAGCTCCACCGGCGGCCGAGGTACTGAAGCTTTCTTT. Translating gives CASSTGGRGTEAFF.

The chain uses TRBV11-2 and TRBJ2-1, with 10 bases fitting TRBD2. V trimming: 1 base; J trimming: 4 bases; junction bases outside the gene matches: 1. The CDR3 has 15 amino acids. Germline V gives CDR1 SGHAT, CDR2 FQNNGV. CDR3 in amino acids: CASSLGAGGYNEQFF. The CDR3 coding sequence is TGTGCCAGCAGCTTAGGAGCGGGAGGGTACAATGAGCAGTTCTTC. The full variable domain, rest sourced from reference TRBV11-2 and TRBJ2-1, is EAGVAQSPRYKIIEKRQSVAFWCNPISGHATLYWYQQILGQGPKLLIQFQNNGVVDDSQLPKDRFSAERLKGVDSTLKIQPAKLEDSAVYLCASSLGAGGYNEQFFGPGTRLTVL.

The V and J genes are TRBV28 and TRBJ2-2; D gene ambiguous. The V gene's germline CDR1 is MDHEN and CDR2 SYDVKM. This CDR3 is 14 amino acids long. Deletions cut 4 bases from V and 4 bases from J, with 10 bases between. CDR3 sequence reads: CASSSRQGTGELFF. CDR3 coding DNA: TGTGCCAGCAGTTCGAGGCAAGGCACCGGGGAGCTGTTTTTT.

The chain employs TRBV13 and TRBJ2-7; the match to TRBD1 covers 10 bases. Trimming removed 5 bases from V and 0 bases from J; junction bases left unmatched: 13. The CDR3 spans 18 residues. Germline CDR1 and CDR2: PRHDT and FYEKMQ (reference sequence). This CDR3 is CASSAGPTGTGDSYEQYF. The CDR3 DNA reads TGTGCCAGCAGCGCCGGACCCACCGGGACAGGGGACTCCTACGAGCAGTACTTC.